Listed below are T cell receptor beta chains from one sample, sequenced in a study of blood T cell dynamics during melanoma immunotherapy. Libraries were prepared by immunoSEQ multiplex PCR; TCRdb keeps only in-frame clonotypes and omits some of them. In the table there are several thousand clones, approximately 77% of which are singletons. The material sequenced was blood, taken from a patient treated with checkpoint blockade. Receptors were obtained from a human donor with melanoma. The CDR3 runs from the conserved cysteine through the conserved F or W. Each record gives: V gene, J gene, D gene, clone size, CDR3 DNA, CDR3 protein. A D gene is named only where the DNA matches it firmly. The size field is filled for only some rows; it gives once, few, many or a size class.

>TRBV7-9|TRBJ1-5|TRBD1|few
TGTGCCAGCACCCGGACAGGGCAGGTTTTACAGCCCCAGCATTTT
CASTRTGQVLQPQHF
>TRBV29-1|TRBJ1-2|.|.
TGCAGCGCTGATGGGGGAACTAGTCGATCCACCTTC
CSADGGTSRSTF
>TRBV4-2|TRBJ1-1|.|few
TGTGCCAGCAGCCAAGATCAGATAGCTGAAGCTTTCTTT
CASSQDQIAEAFF
>TRBV11-1|TRBJ1-1|.|few
TGTGCCAGCAGCTTAGCAGGACCCACGACTCCTTTCTTT
CASSLAGPTTPFF
>TRBV7-8|TRBJ1-1|TRBD1|.
TGTGCCAGCAGCTTACAGGGGGCCGACACTGAAGCTTTCTTT
CASSLQGADTEAFF
>TRBV7-9|TRBJ1-2|.|.
TGTGCCAGCAGCAACAGGGAGGGGAGACAAGGCTACACCTTC
CASSNREGRQGYTF
>TRBV4-1|TRBJ2-5|TRBD2|.
TGCGCCAGCAGCCAAGAGGGACTAGCGGGAAGCCAAGAGACCCAGTACTTC
CASSQEGLAGSQETQYF
>TRBV18|TRBJ1-1|TRBD1|.
TGTGCCAGCTCACCCTCGACAGGGAACCCTGAAGCTTTCTTT
CASSPSTGNPEAFF
>TRBV7-9|TRBJ1-6|.|.
TGTGCCAGCAGCCCCGGGACGAGCAATTCACCCCTCCACTTT
CASSPGTSNSPLHF
>TRBV5-6|TRBJ1-1|.|.
TGTGCCAGCAGCTTGGTATTGAACACTGAAGCTTTCTTT
CASSLVLNTEAFF
>TRBV5-4|TRBJ2-7|.|.
TGTGCCAGCAGCCTTGGGACAACTCCCTACGAGCAGTACTTC
CASSLGTTPYEQYF
>TRBV9|TRBJ1-2|TRBD1|.
TGTGCCAGCAGCCCAACAGGGGGCGGTGGCTACACCTTC
CASSPTGGGGYTF
>TRBV5-1|TRBJ2-1|.|.
TGCGCCAGCAGCTTTCGGGTCGAAACCTACAATGAGCAGTTCTTC
CASSFRVETYNEQFF
>TRBV11-1|TRBJ2-7|TRBD2|.
TGTGCCAGCAGCATAATAGCGGGAGGGCCCCACGAGCAGTACTTC
CASSIIAGGPHEQYF
>TRBV5-1|TRBJ2-5|TRBD2|once
TGCGCCAGCAGCTTGGTTCCTAGCGGGGGGGCCTCAGAGACCCAGTACTTC
CASSLVPSGGASETQYF
>TRBV11-1|TRBJ2-7|.|.
TGTGCCAGCAGCTTTTTGGGGAGCTCCTACGAGCAGTACTTC
CASSFLGSSYEQYF
>TRBV7-6|TRBJ1-4|.|few
TGTGCCAGCAGCCAAAGAATGGGCGAAAAACTGTTTTTT
CASSQRMGEKLFF
>TRBV7-3|TRBJ2-1|.|.
TGTGCCAGCAGCCCCGACGGGAGAAAGGGTGAGCAGTTCTTC
CASSPDGRKGEQFF
>TRBV7-8|TRBJ1-5|.|few
TGTGCCAGCAGCTTAGTAGGAGGGGACCAGCCCCAGCATTTT
CASSLVGGDQPQHF
>TRBV5-1|TRBJ2-1|TRBD2|.
TGCGCCAGCAGCTTGGATTTAGCGGGAACTTACAATGAGCAGTTCTTC
CASSLDLAGTYNEQFF
>TRBV5-5|TRBJ1-5|.|.
TGTGCCAGCAGCTCAATCGAGACAGGAAAACAGCAGCCCCAGCATTTT
CASSSIETGKQQPQHF
>TRBV19|TRBJ2-2|.|.
TGTGCCAGTATTTCGGGGCCCGGGGAGCTGTTTTTT
CASISGPGELFF
>TRBV4-1|TRBJ2-1|.|.
TGCGCCAGCAGCCCAAAGGGGATTTCAGGGTTGTACAATGAGCAGTTCTTC
CASSPKGISGLYNEQFF
>TRBV7-8|TRBJ1-1|TRBD1|few
TGTGCCAGCAGCAAGGACAGGGCGGAGAACACTGAAGCTTTCTTT
CASSKDRAENTEAFF
>TRBV7-7|TRBJ2-3|.|few
TGTGCCAGCAGCTTAGAAGGGGGGGACACAGATACGCAGTATTTT
CASSLEGGDTDTQYF
>TRBV27|TRBJ2-7|TRBD2|.
TGTGCCAGCAGTCCAAGCGGGGGGGCGAGGGAGCAGTACTTC
CASSPSGGAREQYF
>TRBV5-4|TRBJ2-1|TRBD2|.
TGTGCCAGCAGCTTGGCCAGCGGGACTAGCGCTTACAATGAGCAGTTCTTC
CASSLASGTSAYNEQFF
>TRBV5-1|TRBJ2-1|.|.
TGCGCCAGCAGCTTGTCAGGCCGGACCCATGAGCAGTTCTTC
CASSLSGRTHEQFF
>TRBV30|TRBJ2-1|TRBD2|.
TGTGCCTGGAATCCGGGACTAGCACGCGAGCAGTTCTTC
CAWNPGLAREQFF
>TRBV29-1|TRBJ2-1|TRBD2|.
TGCAGCGTTGAGGGACTAGCGGATATTGAGCAGTTCTTC
CSVEGLADIEQFF
>TRBV6-1|TRBJ1-2|.|.
TGTGCCAGCAGCGGACAGCTGTATGGCTACACCTTC
CASSGQLYGYTF
>TRBV6-4|TRBJ2-3|.|.
TGTGCCAGCAGTGACTCCAAGGGGGGCGCAGATACGCAGTATTTT
CASSDSKGGADTQYF
>TRBV4-1|TRBJ1-4|.|.
TGCGCCAGCAGCCAAGATAGGGTCCGGGGGGTAGCTAATGAAAAACTGTTTTTT
CASSQDRVRGVANEKLFF
>TRBV9|TRBJ2-3|.|once
TGTGCCAGCAGCGTGGGGGCGGGACAACCCACAGATACGCAGTATTTT
CASSVGAGQPTDTQYF
>TRBV12-2|TRBJ1-5|.|few
TGTGCAAGTCGCTTAGTGTACGGTTTTGGCAATCAGCCCCAGCATTTT
CASRLVYGFGNQPQHF
>TRBV6-5|TRBJ2-5|TRBD2|.
TGTGCCAGCAGAAGGGCCCTAGCGGAGGAGGAGACCCAGTACTTC
CASRRALAEEETQYF
>TRBV6-1|TRBJ1-1|.|.
TGTGCCAGCAGTGATCTGAGGGTCTATACTGAAGCTTTCTTT
CASSDLRVYTEAFF
>TRBV21-1|TRBJ2-1|.|few
TGTGCCAGCAGCGAAAGGGACCATGAGCAGTTCTTC
CASSERDHEQFF
>TRBV19|TRBJ2-1|.|.
TGTGCCAGTAGTGGCCTACCCTATGAGCAGTTCTTC
CASSGLPYEQFF
>TRBV7-2|TRBJ1-2|TRBD1|.
TGTGCCAGCAGCTTCACCGGGACAGGGTCTTTCGGCTACACCTTC
CASSFTGTGSFGYTF
>TRBV27|TRBJ2-7|TRBD2|.
TGTGCCAGCATGCAGACTAGCGGGAGCTACGAGCAGTACTTC
CASMQTSGSYEQYF
>TRBV21-1|TRBJ2-7|.|.
TGTGCCAACCACTACGAGCAGTACTTC
CANHYEQYF
>TRBV28|TRBJ1-1|.|few
TGTGCCAGTTGTTGGGGGAGGATGAACACTGAAGCTTTCTTT
CASCWGRMNTEAFF
>TRBV10-3|TRBJ1-3|.|.
TGTGCCATCAGTGAGTCTGACCACGCTTCAGGAAACACCATATATTTT
CAISESDHASGNTIYF
>TRBV4-2|TRBJ2-7|TRBD2|.
TGTGCCAGCAGCCAAGCCGTGGCGGGAGTAGGGATCTACGAGCAGTACTTC
CASSQAVAGVGIYEQYF
>TRBV11-3|TRBJ2-1|TRBD2|few
TGTGCCAGCAGCCTCACTAGCGGGAGTCTCAATGAGCAGTTCTTC
CASSLTSGSLNEQFF
>TRBV6-4|TRBJ2-1|.|once
TGTGCCAGCTCCCTGAGGGAAAGCTCCTACAATGAGCAGTTCTTC
CASSLRESSYNEQFF
>TRBV9|TRBJ2-1|.|.
TGTGCCAGCAGCGTAGTGTCAGGCTACAATGAGCAGTTCTTC
CASSVVSGYNEQFF
>TRBV7-2|TRBJ2-5|.|.
TGTGCCAGCAGCTTAACTAGAGAAGAGACCCAGTACTTC
CASSLTREETQYF
>TRBV5-1|TRBJ1-1|TRBD1|.
TGCGCCAGCAGCCGAAAGGGACAGGGAGACACTGAAGCTTTCTTT
CASSRKGQGDTEAFF
>TRBV6-1|TRBJ1-4|TRBD1|.
TGTGCCAGCAGTGACCTACCGGGACAGGGTAGTCGGGAAAAACTGTTTTTT
CASSDLPGQGSREKLFF
>TRBV11-2|TRBJ2-3|.|.
TGTGCCAGCAGCCGAACTCTGACGGATACGCAGTATTTT
CASSRTLTDTQYF
>TRBV6-1|TRBJ1-2|TRBD1|.
TGTGCCAGCAGTGAAGTAGGAGGGGGCTACTATGGCTACACCTTC
CASSEVGGGYYGYTF
>TRBV4-1|TRBJ2-1|TRBD2|.
TGCGCCAGCAGCCGCGGGGGAGTCGTTGTGTCCTACAATGAGCAGTTCTTC
CASSRGGVVVSYNEQFF
>TRBV14|TRBJ1-6|.|once
TGTGCCAGCAGCCAAGCGGGGGCCTCGGGGACTTCACCCCTCCACTTT
CASSQAGASGTSPLHF
>TRBV7-2|TRBJ2-7|.|.
TGTGCCAGCAGCTCCCCAGGGGGGGCCTACGAGCAGTACTTC
CASSSPGGAYEQYF
>TRBV18|TRBJ2-5|.|.
TGTGCCAGCTCACGTAGGGACGGACAAGAGACCCAGTACTTC
CASSRRDGQETQYF